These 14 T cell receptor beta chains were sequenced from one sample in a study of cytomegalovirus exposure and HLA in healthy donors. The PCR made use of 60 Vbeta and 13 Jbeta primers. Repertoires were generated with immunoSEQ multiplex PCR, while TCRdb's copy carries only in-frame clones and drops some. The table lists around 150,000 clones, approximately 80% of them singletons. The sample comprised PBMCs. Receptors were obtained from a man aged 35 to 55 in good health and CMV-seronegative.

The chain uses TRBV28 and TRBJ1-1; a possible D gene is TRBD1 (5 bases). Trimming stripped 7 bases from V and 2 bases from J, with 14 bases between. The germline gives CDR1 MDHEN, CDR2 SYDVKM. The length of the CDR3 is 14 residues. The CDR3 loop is CASIGLGGNTEAFF. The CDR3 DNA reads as TGTGCCAGCATTGGTCTCGGGGGTAACACTGAAGCTTTCTTT.

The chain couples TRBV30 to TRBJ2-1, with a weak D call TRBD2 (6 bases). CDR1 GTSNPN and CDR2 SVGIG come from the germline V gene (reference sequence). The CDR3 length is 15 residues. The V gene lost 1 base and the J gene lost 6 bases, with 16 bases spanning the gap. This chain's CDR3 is CAWSDAPGLFNEQFF. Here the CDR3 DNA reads TGTGCCTGGAGTGATGCCCCGGGACTCTTCAATGAGCAGTTCTTC.

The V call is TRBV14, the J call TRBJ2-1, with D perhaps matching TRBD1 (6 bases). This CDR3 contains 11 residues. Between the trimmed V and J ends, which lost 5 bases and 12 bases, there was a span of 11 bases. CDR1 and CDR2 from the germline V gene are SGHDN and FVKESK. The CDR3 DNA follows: TGTGCCAGCAGCATGGGGGACACGCAGTTCTTC. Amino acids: CASSMGDTQFF.

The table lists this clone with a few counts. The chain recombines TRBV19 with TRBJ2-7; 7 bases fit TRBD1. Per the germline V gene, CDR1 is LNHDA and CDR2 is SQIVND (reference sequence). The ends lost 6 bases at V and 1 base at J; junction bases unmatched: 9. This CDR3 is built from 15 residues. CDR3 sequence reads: CASRGPGQPSYEQYF. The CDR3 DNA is TGTGCCAGTAGAGGGCCGGGACAGCCTTCCTACGAGCAGTACTTC.

The CDR3 coding sequence is TGTGCCAGCAGTTTAAGCGGTACAACCTACGAGCAGTACTTC. Its translation: CASSLSGTTYEQYF. The rearrangement joins TRBV28 to TRBJ2-7; the D gene is possibly TRBD2 (5 bases). Deletions cut 2 bases from V and 2 bases from J, with 10 bases between. From germline, CDR1 is MDHEN and CDR2 SYDVKM. The CDR3 contains 14 residues.

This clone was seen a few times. CDR3 sequence (DNA): TGTGCCAGCAGCTCCGAAGAGACCCAGTACTTC. Amino acid sequence: CASSSEETQYF. The chain joins TRBV11-2 to TRBJ2-5; D ambiguous. Trimming removed 4 bases at V and 3 bases at J, with 3 bases between. Per germline, CDR1 SGHAT and CDR2 FQNNGV. The CDR3 consists of 11 residues.

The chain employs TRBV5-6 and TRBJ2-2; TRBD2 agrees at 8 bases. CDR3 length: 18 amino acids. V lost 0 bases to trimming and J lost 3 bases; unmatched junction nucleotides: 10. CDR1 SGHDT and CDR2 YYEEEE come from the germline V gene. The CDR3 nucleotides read TGTGCCAGCAGCTTGGTGGCGGGGGGACCTGACTACACCGGGGAGCTGTTTTTT. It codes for CASSLVAGGPDYTGELFF.

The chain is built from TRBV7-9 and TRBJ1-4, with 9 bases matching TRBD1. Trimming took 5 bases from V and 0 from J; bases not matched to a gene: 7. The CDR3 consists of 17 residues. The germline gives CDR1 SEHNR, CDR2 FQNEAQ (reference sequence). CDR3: CASSNARQGATNEKLFF. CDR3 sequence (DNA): TGTGCCAGCAGCAACGCCAGACAGGGGGCAACTAATGAAAAACTGTTTTTT.

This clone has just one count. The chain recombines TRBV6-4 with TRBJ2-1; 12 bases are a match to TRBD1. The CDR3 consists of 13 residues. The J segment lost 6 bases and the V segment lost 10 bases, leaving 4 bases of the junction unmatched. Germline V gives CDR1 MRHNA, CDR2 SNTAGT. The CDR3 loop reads CAIPGQGANEQFF. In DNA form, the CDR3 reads TGTGCCATTCCGGGACAGGGGGCCAATGAGCAGTTCTTC.

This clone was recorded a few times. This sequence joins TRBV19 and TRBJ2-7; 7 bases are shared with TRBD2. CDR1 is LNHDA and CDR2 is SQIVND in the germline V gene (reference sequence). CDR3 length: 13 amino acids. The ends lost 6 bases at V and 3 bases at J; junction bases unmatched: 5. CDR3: CASSQWGGYEQYF. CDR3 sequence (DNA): TGTGCCAGTAGCCAATGGGGGGGCTACGAGCAGTACTTC. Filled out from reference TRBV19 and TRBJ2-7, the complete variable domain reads DGGITQSPKYLFRKEGQNVTLSCEQNLNHDAMYWYRQDPGQGLRLIYYSQIVNDFQKGDIAEGYSVSREKKESFPLTVTSAQKNPTAFYLCASSQWGGYEQYFGPGTRLTVT.

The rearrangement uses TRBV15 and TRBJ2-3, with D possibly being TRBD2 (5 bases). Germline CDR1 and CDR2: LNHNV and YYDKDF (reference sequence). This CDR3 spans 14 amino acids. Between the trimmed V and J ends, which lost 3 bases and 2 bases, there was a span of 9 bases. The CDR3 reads CATSSGLNTDTQYF. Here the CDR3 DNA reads TGTGCCACCAGCAGTGGACTGAACACAGATACGCAGTATTTT.

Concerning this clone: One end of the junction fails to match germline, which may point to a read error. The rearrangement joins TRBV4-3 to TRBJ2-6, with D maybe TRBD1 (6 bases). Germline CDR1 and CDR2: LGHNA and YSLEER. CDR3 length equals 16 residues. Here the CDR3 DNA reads TGCGCCAGCAGCCAAGATGTGGGGGCTGGGGCCAACGGCCTGACTTTC. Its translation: CASSQDVGAGANGLTF.

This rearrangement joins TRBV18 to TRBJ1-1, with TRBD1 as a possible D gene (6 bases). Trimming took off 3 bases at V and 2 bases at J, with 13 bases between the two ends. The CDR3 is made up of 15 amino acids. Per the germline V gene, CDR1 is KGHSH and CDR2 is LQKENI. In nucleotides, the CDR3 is TGTGCCAGCTCACCCGACTGGGGGCCCAACACTGAAGCTTTCTTT. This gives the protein CASSPDWGPNTEAFF. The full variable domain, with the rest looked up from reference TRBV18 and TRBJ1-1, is NAGVMQNPRHLVRRRGQEARLRCSPMKGHSHVYWYRQLPEEGLKFMVYLQKENIIDESGMPKERFSAEFPKEGPSILRIQQVVRGDSAAYFCASSPDWGPNTEAFFGQGTRLTVV.

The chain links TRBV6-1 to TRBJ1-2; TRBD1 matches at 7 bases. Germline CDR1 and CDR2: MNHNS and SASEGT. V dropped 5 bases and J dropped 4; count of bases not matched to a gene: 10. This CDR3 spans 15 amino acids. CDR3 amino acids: CASSSPTGAFYGYTF. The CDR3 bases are TGTGCCAGCAGTTCGCCTACAGGGGCCTTCTATGGCTACACCTTC.